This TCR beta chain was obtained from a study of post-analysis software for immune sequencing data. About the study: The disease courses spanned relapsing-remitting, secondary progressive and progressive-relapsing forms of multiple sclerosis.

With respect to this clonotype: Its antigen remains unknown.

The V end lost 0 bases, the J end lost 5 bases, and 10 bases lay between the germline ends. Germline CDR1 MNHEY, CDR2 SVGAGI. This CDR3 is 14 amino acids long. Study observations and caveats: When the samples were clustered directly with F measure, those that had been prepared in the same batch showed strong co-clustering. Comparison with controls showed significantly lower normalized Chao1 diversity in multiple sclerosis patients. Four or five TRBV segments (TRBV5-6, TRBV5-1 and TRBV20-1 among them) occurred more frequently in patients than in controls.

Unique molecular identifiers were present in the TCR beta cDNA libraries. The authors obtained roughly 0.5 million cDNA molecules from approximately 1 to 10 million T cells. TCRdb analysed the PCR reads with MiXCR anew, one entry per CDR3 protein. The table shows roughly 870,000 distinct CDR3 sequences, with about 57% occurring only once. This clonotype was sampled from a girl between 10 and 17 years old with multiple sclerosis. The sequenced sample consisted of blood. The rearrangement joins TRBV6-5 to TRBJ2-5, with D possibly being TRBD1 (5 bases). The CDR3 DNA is TGTGCCAGCAGTTACTCCCAGGGTGGGGAGACCCAGTACTTC. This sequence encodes CASSYSQGGETQYF.